The present T cell receptor (beta chain) was sequenced within a study of cytomegalovirus exposure and HLA in healthy donors. Study-level results: What a later analysis showed was that several of the most significant clusters appeared linked to common viral pathogens. TRBV6-2, TRBV6-3 and other indistinguishable V segments were excluded.

On this clone: Its target is not known.

CDR1 and CDR2 (germline): LNHDA, SQIVND (reference sequence). Trimming at V came to 6 bases and at J to 4 bases, leaving 5 bases not matched to a gene. The CDR3 has 14 amino acids. 60 Vbeta and 13 Jbeta primers were used in PCR. The assay was immunoSEQ multiplex PCR, and TCRdb's table has in-frame clones only and misses some. The sample holds approximately 170,000 clones, approximately 79% seen once. The specimen was PBMCs. J is TRBJ1-1 and V is TRBV19; 10 nucleotides align to TRBD1. The clonotype was recovered from a woman in her late teens or twenties in good health and CMV-seronegative. Here the CDR3 reads CASRPTGGVTEAFF. CDR3 DNA: TGTGCCAGTAGGCCGACAGGGGGCGTCACTGAAGCTTTCTTT.